This TCR beta chain was identified during a study of blood T cells in healthy people across ages. Across the whole study: Capture via template switching afforded approximately one barcoded beta molecule per two T cells.

A minimum of 6 micrograms of total RNA was extracted per sample. V lost 3 bases to trimming and J lost 5 bases, with 17 bases between them. Germline V gives CDR1 SGDLS, CDR2 YYNGEE. This CDR3 is built from 15 residues. A second PCR, run for roughly 7 to 12 cycles, used a sample-barcoded 5' primer plus a J-beta primer mix. TCRdb recomputed calls from the 5' RACE reads with MiXCR, one row per CDR3 protein. Of roughly 1,500,000 distinct CDR3 sequences listed, 30% to 35% are singletons. The sequenced sample was blood. This TCR was sampled from a woman between 25 and 40 years old in good health. The chain couples TRBV9 to TRBJ2-5; either TRBD1 or TRBD2 may supply D (6 bases each). The CDR3 DNA is TGTGCCAGCAGCGCTTATTCGGGGGCGGAGGAGACCCAGTACTTC. Protein: CASSAYSGAEETQYF.